Shown below are 17 T cell receptor beta chains from a single sample sequenced in a study of blood T cell repertoires in COVID-19. Here immunoSEQ multiplex PCR was the method, and the copy in TCRdb shows in-frame clones only, minus some. The table shows about 240,000 clones, with roughly 80% occurring only once. Sequences were obtained from peripheral blood. Receptors originate from a woman over 75 with acute or convalescent COVID-19.

This clone has only one observation. J is TRBJ2-1 and V is TRBV5-1, with 12 nucleotides matching TRBD2. The CDR3 spans 16 residues. Germline V gives CDR1 SGHRS, CDR2 YFSETQ. Losses at the gene ends were 3 bases for V and 4 bases for J; bases not matched to a gene: 5. CDR3 DNA: TGCGCCAGCAGCTCCCTGACTAGCGGGGGATACAATGAGCAGTTCTTC. Translated, it gives CASSSLTSGGYNEQFF.

V gene TRBV7-8 combines with J gene TRBJ1-1, with 9 nucleotides matching TRBD1. V trimming: 5 bases; J trimming: 11 bases; junction bases outside the gene matches: 12. The length of the CDR3 is 14 residues. Germline V lookup: CDR1 SGHVS, CDR2 FQNEAQ. The CDR3 spells CASSPMGQGRAAFF. CDR3 sequence (DNA): TGTGCCAGCAGCCCTATGGGACAGGGTCGGGCCGCTTTCTTT.

The chain couples TRBV28 to TRBJ1-3; D ambiguous. The V gene's germline CDR1 is MDHEN and CDR2 SYDVKM. V was shortened by 5 bases and J by 4 bases, with 15 bases between the two germline ends. The CDR3 is made up of 15 amino acids. The CDR3 nucleotides are TGTGCCAGCAGTACTGTGGGGAGGGCCGGAAACACCATATATTTT. As protein: CASSTVGRAGNTIYF.

This sequence joins TRBV7-6 and TRBJ1-3; D gene uncertain. Trimming stripped 5 bases from V and 0 bases from J, with 5 bases between. From germline, CDR1 is SGHVS and CDR2 FNYEAQ. The CDR3 runs 13 residues. The CDR3: CASSSNSGNTIYF. The DNA for the CDR3 is TGTGCCAGCAGCAGCAACTCTGGAAACACCATATATTTT.

The gene calls are TRBV2 and TRBJ1-4; tentatively, D is TRBD1 (6 bases). Trimming removed 4 bases from V and 6 bases from J, with 12 bases in between. This CDR3 comprises 14 residues. The germline V gene encodes CDR1 SNHLY and CDR2 FYNNEI. The CDR3 region is CASSVTGIDEKLFF. DNA of the CDR3: TGTGCCAGCAGTGTCACAGGGATCGATGAAAAACTGTTTTTT.

This chain joins TRBV5-4 and TRBJ2-6; D gene unclear. CDR1 is SGHNT, CDR2 YYREEE, per germline (reference sequence). This CDR3 has 13 residues. Trimming stripped 5 bases from V and 1 base from J, with 4 bases between. The CDR3 region is CASRESGANVLTF. The CDR3 nucleotides are TGTGCCAGCAGAGAGTCTGGGGCCAACGTCCTGACTTTC.

On this clone: This CDR3 is also generated by other DNA sequences in the sample. In DNA form, the CDR3 reads TGTGCCAGCAGCGTAACTTCGGGGGGAGGTAGCACAGATACGCAGTATTTT. Encoded protein: CASSVTSGGGSTDTQYF. The V and J genes are TRBV9 and TRBJ2-3; the match to TRBD2 covers 7 bases. Germline V gene sequence: CDR1 SGDLS, CDR2 YYNGEE. Germline trimming cut 1 base from V and 0 bases from J; bases unmatched to any gene: 8. This CDR3 contains 17 residues.

The chain is built from TRBV28 and TRBJ2-2, with 7 nucleotides matching TRBD1. Germline CDR1 and CDR2: MDHEN and SYDVKM. The CDR3 loop spans 15 amino acids. J lost 4 bases, V lost 7 bases, and 9 bases had no gene match. As DNA, the CDR3 is TGTGCCAGCACCCCGACAGGGCTGCCCACCGGGGAGCTGTTTTTT. Protein product: CASTPTGLPTGELFF.

The J gene is TRBJ2-1, the V gene TRBV5-4; a weak D match, TRBD2 (6 bases). CDR3 size: 16 residues. Germline V lookup: CDR1 SGHNT, CDR2 YYREEE (reference sequence). V was trimmed by 0 bases and J by 2 bases, leaving 12 bases between them. The chain's CDR3 is CASSLVGGATYNEQFF. CDR3 in DNA: TGTGCCAGCAGCTTGGTTGGAGGGGCCACCTACAATGAGCAGTTCTTC.

This sequence joins TRBV3-1 (or the pseudogene TRBV3-2) and TRBJ1-2, with 8 nucleotides matching TRBD1. There are 14 residues in the CDR3. V dropped 4 bases and J dropped 4; count of bases not matched to a gene: 5. CDR1 and CDR2 from the germline V gene are LGHDT and YNNKEL (reference sequence). The CDR3 protein is CASSPGGGGYGYTF. The CDR3 DNA sequence: TGTGCCAGCAGCCCAGGGGGCGGGGGCTATGGCTACACCTTC.

The V and J genes are TRBV5-5 and TRBJ2-2; weak D call: TRBD1 (5 bases). Between the trimmed V and J ends, which lost 7 bases and 5 bases, there was a span of 12 bases. CDR1 and CDR2 from the germline V gene are SGHKS and YYEKEE (reference sequence). The CDR3 is 13 residues long. The CDR3 nucleotides read TGTGCCAGCGGAAGGGCAGGGACCGGGGAGCTGTTTTTT. Its protein product is CASGRAGTGELFF.

V is TRBV7-2 and J is TRBJ2-5; 12 bases agree with TRBD2. Germline-derived CDR1 and CDR2 are SGHTA and FQGNSA. The CDR3 has 16 amino acids. V gave up 3 bases and J gave up 4 bases; unmatched junction bases: 6. The CDR3 is CASSLVPSGGGETQYF. CDR3 nucleotides: TGTGCCAGCAGCTTGGTGCCTAGCGGGGGGGGAGAGACCCAGTACTTC.

This sequence joins TRBV2 and TRBJ2-5; 7 bases agree with TRBD2. This CDR3 is built from 12 residues. CDR1 SNHLY and CDR2 FYNNEI come from the germline V gene. With V trimmed by 8 bases and J by 6 bases, 6 bases remained unmatched. CDR3 in amino acids: CASGGEVKTQYF. CDR3 nucleotide sequence: TGTGCCAGCGGGGGGGAGGTAAAGACCCAGTACTTC.

The V call is TRBV5-6, the J call TRBJ2-1; 11 bases agree with TRBD2. CDR3 length: 15 amino acids. V was clipped by 4 bases and J by 5 bases; unmatched bases: 5. Germline V gene data show CDR1 as SGHDT and CDR2 as YYEEEE. CDR3 bases: TGTGCCAGCAGCCCGGGACTAGCGGACCACAATGAGCAGTTCTTC. Residues: CASSPGLADHNEQFF. Combining the CDR3 with reference TRBV5-6 and TRBJ2-1 gives the whole variable domain DAGVTQSPTHLIKTRGQQVTLRCSPKSGHDTVSWYQQALGQGPQFIFQYYEEEERQRGNFPDRFSGHQFPNYSSELNVNALLLGDSALYLCASSPGLADHNEQFFGPGTRLTVL.

The chain employs TRBV19 and TRBJ1-2; 10 bases match TRBD1. CDR3 length: 15 residues. The junction had 8 bases not matched to a gene; V was cut back by 10 bases and J by 0 bases. Germline V gene sequence: CDR1 LNHDA, CDR2 SQIVND (reference sequence). CDR3 nucleotides: TGTGCCACCCGGGACAGGGGCTCTGCTAACTATGGCTACACCTTC. Encoded protein: CATRDRGSANYGYTF. Combining the CDR3 with reference TRBV19 and TRBJ1-2 gives the whole variable domain DGGITQSPKYLFRKEGQNVTLSCEQNLNHDAMYWYRQDPGQGLRLIYYSQIVNDFQKGDIAEGYSVSREKKESFPLTVTSAQKNPTAFYLCATRDRGSANYGYTFGSGTRLTVV.

The rearrangement uses TRBV10-3 and TRBJ2-5; 9 bases map to TRBD2. Germline V lookup: CDR1 ENHRY, CDR2 SYGVKD. The junction had 4 bases not matched to a gene; V was cut back by 2 bases and J by 3 bases. The CDR3 contains 15 residues. CDR3 DNA sequence: TGTGCCATCAGTGAGCCACGCGGGGGGGAAGAGACCCAGTACTTC. Amino acids: CAISEPRGGEETQYF.

This clone has a single count. This chain uses TRBV29-1 with TRBJ1-2, with D perhaps TRBD1 (5 bases). Per the germline V gene, CDR1 is SQVTM and CDR2 is ANQGSEA. V was shortened by 6 bases and J by 8 bases, with 19 bases between the two germline ends. The CDR3 has 13 residues. The CDR3 protein is CSVRGAGLSGYTF. CDR3 in DNA: TGCAGCGTCCGCGGGGCTGGCCTATCGGGCTACACCTTC.